This entry features one T cell receptor (beta chain) sequence. No antigen is known for it. This specimen belongs to a study of graft-versus-host responses after intestinal transplantation. This CDR3 is 14 amino acids long. Trimming at V came to 6 bases and at J to 5 bases, leaving 9 bases not matched to a gene. CDR1 MNHEY and CDR2 SVGAGI come from the germline V gene. General study points: Detection of GvH clones occurred in recipient marrow, and some had their first appearance in ileum or blood.

Clones were read by immunoSEQ multiplex PCR, and TCRdb kept only the in-frame ones, dropping some. The sample lists around 31,000 clones; about 80% were seen once. This clonotype was obtained from a human donor who received an intestinal transplant. Specimen: unstimulated CD8+ T cells sorted from spleen or lymph node cells, collected before intestinal transplant. This chain connects TRBV6-5 to TRBJ2-5, with 7 bases fitting TRBD1. CDR3: CASSSPRGKETQYF. CDR3 bases: TGTGCCAGCAGCAGCCCCAGGGGGAAGGAGACCCAGTACTTC.